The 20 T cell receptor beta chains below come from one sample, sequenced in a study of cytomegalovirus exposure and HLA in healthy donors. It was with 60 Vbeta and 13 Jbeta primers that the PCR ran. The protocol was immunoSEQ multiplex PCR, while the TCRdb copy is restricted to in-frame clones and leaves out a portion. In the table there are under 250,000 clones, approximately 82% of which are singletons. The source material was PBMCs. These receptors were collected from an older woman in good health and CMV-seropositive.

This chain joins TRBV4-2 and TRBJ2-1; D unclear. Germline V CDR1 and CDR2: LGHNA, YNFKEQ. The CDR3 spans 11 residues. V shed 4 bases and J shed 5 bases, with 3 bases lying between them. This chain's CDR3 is CASSPDNEQFF. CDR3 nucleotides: TGTGCCAGCAGCCCCGACAATGAGCAGTTCTTC.

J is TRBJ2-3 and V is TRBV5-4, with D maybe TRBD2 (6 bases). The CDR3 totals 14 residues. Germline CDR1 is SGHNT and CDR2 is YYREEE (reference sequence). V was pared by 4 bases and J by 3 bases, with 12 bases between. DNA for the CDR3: TGTGCCAGCAGCCCGAGGGGAGGAACAGATACGCAGTATTTT. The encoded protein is CASSPRGGTDTQYF.

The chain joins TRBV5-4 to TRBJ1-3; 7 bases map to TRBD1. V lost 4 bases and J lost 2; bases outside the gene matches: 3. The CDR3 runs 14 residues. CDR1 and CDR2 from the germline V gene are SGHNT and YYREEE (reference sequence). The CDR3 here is CASSQDRAGNTIYF. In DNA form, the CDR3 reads TGTGCCAGCAGCCAAGACAGGGCTGGAAACACCATATATTTT.

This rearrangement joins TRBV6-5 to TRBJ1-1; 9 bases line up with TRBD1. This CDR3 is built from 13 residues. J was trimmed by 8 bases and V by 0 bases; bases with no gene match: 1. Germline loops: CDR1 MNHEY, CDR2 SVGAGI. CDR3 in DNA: TGTGCCAGCAGTTACTCCGGGACAGGGGAAGCTTTCTTT. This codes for CASSYSGTGEAFF.

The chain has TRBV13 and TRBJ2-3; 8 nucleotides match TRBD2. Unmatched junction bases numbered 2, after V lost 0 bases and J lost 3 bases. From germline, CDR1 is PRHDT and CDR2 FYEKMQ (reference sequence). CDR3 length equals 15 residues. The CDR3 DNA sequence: TGTGCCAGCAGCTTAGGTAGCGGGACAACAGATACGCAGTATTTT. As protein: CASSLGSGTTDTQYF.

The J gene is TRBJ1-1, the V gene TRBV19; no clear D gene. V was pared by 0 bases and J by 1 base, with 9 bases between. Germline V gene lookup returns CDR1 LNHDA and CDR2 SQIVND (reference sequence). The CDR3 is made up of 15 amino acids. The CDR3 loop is CASSIDGHQNTEAFF. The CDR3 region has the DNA TGTGCCAGTAGTATAGATGGCCACCAGAACACTGAAGCTTTCTTT. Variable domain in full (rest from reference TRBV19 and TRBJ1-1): DGGITQSPKYLFRKEGQNVTLSCEQNLNHDAMYWYRQDPGQGLRLIYYSQIVNDFQKGDIAEGYSVSREKKESFPLTVTSAQKNPTAFYLCASSIDGHQNTEAFFGQGTRLTVV.

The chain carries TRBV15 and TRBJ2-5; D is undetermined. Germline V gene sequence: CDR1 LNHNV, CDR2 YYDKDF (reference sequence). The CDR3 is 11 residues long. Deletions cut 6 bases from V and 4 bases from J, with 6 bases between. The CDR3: CATSDTETQYF. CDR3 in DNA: TGTGCCACCAGTGACACAGAGACCCAGTACTTC.

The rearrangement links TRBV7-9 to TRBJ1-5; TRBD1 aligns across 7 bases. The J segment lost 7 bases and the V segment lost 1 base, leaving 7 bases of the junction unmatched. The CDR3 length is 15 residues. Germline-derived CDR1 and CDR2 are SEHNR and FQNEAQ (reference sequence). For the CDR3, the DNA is TGTGCCAGCAGCTTAGGACAGGGAAAGGGACAGCCCCAGCATTTT. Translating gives CASSLGQGKGQPQHF.

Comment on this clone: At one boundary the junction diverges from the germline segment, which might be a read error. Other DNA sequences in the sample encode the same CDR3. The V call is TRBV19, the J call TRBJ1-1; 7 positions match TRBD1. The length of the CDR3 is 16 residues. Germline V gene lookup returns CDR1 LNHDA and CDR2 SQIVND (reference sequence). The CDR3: CASSIGGGRLNTEAFF. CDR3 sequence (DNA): TGTGCCAGCAGTATAGGGGGCGGACGGCTGAACACTGAAGCTTTCTTT.

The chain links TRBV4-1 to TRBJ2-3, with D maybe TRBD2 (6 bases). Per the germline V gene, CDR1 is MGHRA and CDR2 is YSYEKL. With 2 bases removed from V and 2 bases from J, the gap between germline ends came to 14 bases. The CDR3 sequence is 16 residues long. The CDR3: CASSQLRWGDTDTQYF. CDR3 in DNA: TGCGCCAGCAGCCAACTCCGGTGGGGGGACACAGATACGCAGTATTTT.

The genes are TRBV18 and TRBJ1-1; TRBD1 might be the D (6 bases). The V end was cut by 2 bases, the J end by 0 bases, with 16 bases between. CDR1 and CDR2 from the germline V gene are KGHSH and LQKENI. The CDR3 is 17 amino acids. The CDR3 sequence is CASSPELGGGLNTEAFF. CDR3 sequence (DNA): TGTGCCAGCTCACCAGAATTAGGGGGTGGATTGAACACTGAAGCTTTCTTT.

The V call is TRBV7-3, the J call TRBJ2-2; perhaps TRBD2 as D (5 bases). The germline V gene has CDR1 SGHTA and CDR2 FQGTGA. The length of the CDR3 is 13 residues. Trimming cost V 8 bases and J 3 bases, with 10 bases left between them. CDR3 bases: TGTGCCAGCGGGAGAGGGTACACCGGGGAGCTGTTTTTT. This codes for CASGRGYTGELFF.

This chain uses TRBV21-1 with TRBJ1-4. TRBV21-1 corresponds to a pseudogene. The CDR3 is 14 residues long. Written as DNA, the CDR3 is TGTGCCCCCCGGGGAAAGATTAGGTATGAAAAACTGTTTTTT. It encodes CAPRGKIRYEKLFF.

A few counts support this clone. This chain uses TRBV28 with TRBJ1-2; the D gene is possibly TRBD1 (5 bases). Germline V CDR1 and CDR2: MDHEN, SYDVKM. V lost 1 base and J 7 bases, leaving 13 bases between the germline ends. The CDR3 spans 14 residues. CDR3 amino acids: CASSLSSPQGGYTF. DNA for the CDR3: TGTGCCAGCAGTTTATCCAGCCCCCAGGGTGGCTACACCTTC.

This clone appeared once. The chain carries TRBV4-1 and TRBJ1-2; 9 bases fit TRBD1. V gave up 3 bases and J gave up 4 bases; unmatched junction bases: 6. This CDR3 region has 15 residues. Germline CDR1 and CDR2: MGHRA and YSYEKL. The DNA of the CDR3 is TGCGCCAGCAGCCAGAACAGGGGGCAGATCTATGGCTACACCTTC. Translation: CASSQNRGQIYGYTF.

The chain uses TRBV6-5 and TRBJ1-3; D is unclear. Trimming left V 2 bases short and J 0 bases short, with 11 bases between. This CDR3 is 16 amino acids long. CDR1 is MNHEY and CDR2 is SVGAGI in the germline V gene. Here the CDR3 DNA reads TGTGCCAGCAGTTACGTGTCAGGTGGCTCTGGAAACACCATATATTTT. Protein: CASSYVSGGSGNTIYF.

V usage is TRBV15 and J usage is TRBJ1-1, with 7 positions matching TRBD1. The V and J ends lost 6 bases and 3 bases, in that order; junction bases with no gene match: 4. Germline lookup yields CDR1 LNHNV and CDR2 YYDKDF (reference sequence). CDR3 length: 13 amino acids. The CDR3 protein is CATSPGGDTEAFF. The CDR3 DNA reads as TGTGCCACCAGTCCAGGGGGTGACACTGAAGCTTTCTTT. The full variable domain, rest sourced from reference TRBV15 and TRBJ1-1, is DAMVIQNPRYQVTQFGKPVTLSCSQTLNHNVMYWYQQKSSQAPKLLFHYYDKDFNNEADTPDNFQSRRPNTSFCFLDIRSPGLGDTAMYLCATSPGGDTEAFFGQGTRLTVV.

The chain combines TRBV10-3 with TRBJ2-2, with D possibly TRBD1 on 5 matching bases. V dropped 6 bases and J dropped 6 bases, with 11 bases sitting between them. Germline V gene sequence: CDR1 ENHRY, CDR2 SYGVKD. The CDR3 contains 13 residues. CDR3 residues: CAIRSGSAGELFF. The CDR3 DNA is TGTGCCATCAGATCAGGGTCCGCCGGGGAGCTGTTTTTT.

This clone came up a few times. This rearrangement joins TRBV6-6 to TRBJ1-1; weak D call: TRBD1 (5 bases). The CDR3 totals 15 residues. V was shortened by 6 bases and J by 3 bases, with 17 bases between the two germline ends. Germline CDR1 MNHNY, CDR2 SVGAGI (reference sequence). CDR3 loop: CASRAPGEWYTEAFF. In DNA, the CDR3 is TGTGCCAGCAGGGCCCCGGGGGAGTGGTACACTGAAGCTTTCTTT.

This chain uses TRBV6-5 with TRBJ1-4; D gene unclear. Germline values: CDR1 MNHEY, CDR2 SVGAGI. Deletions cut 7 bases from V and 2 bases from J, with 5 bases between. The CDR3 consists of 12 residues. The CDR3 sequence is CASKRTNEKLFF. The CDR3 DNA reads TGTGCCAGCAAACGGACTAATGAAAAACTGTTTTTT.